This TCR beta chain came from a study of cytomegalovirus exposure and HLA in healthy donors. Findings and limits, study-wide: Most subjects' HLA-A and HLA-B alleles were reportedly predicted from TCR beta sequences. Follow-up analysis later connected one missense variant in DCLRE1C with trimming of TCR beta V- and J-genes. The authors judged a highly shared variant cluster likely a sequencing artifact. Some V segments could not be told apart, so they were left out, TRBV6-2 and TRBV6-3 among them.

Germline V lookup: CDR1 SEHNR, CDR2 FQNEAQ (reference sequence). The CDR3 sequence is 15 residues long. Trimming cost V 2 bases and J 0 bases, with 10 bases left between them. The PCR had 60 Vbeta and 13 Jbeta primers. The method was immunoSEQ multiplex PCR; TCRdb's version includes in-frame clones alone and lacks a portion of them. Its listing shows tens of thousands of clones. Note on this clone: Antigen specificity is unknown.

Sample: PBMCs. The chain recombines TRBV7-9 with TRBJ1-2, with D unresolved. The origin of this receptor is a man in his forties or fifties in good health and CMV-seronegative. The CDR3 loop reads CASSLWPQTNYGYTF. The CDR3 coding sequence is TGTGCCAGCAGCTTATGGCCCCAGACTAACTATGGCTACACCTTC.